This T cell receptor beta chain was recovered during a study of blood T cells in healthy people across ages. Using a J-beta primer mix together with a sample-barcoded 5' primer, a second PCR was run for roughly 7 to 12 cycles. TCRdb recomputed calls from the 5' RACE reads with MiXCR, one row per CDR3 protein. The table includes 700,000 to 950,000 distinct CDR3 sequences, 58% detected once. The clonotype comes from a man aged 30 to 45 in good health. Sequencing was performed on blood.

CDR3 protein: CASTHPPGGVNEQFF. The CDR3 DNA follows: TGTGCCAGCACCCACCCCCCAGGCGGGGTGAATGAGCAGTTCTTC. The chain carries TRBV27 and TRBJ2-1; a possible D gene is TRBD2 (6 bases). The CDR3 contains 15 residues. The V end lost 7 bases, the J end lost 7 bases, and 20 bases lay between the germline ends. Germline V gene data show CDR1 as MNHEY and CDR2 as SMNVEV (reference sequence).